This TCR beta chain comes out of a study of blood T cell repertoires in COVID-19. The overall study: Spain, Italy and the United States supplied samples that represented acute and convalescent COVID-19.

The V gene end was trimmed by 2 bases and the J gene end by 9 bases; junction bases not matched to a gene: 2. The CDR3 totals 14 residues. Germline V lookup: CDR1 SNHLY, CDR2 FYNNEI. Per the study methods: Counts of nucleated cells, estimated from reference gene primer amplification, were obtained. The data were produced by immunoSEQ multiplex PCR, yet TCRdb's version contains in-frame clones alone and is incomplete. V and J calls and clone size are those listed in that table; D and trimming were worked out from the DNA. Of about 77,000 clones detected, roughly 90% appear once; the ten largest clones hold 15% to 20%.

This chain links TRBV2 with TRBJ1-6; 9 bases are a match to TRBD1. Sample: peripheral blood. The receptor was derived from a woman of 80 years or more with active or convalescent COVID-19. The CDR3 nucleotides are TGTGCCAGCAGTGAATCGGACAGGGGTTCACCCCTCCACTTT. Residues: CASSESDRGSPLHF. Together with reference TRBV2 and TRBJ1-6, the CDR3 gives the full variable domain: EPEVTQTPSHQVTQMGQEVILRCVPISNHLYFYWYRQILGQKVEFLVSFYNNEISEKSEIFDDQFSVERPDGSNFTLKIRSTKLEDSAMYFCASSESDRGSPLHFGNGTRLTVT.